This TCR beta chain derives from a study of control samples from healthy donors and cancer patients. This table comes from immunoSEQ multiplex PCR, and its TCRdb copy is limited to in-frame clones, with some not included. In the table there are 100,000 to 150,000 clones, 92% of which are singletons. Germline loops: CDR1 SEHNR, CDR2 FQNEAQ (reference sequence). The CDR3 sequence is 19 residues long. V dropped 1 base and J dropped 2; count of bases not matched to a gene: 11. This receptor was taken from a woman aged 50 to 60 in good health. The V gene is TRBV7-9, the J gene TRBJ2-2; 9 bases map to TRBD1. The sample consisted of blood. This CDR3 is CASSLGHVWDRENTGELFF. In DNA form, the CDR3 reads TGTGCCAGCAGCTTAGGACACGTCTGGGACAGGGAAAACACCGGGGAGCTGTTTTTT.